This entry concerns a single T cell receptor beta chain. The assay was immunoSEQ multiplex PCR, and TCRdb's table has in-frame clones only and misses some. The data hold approximately 2.5 million clones, with over 85% observed a single time. The sample originates from a study of shared clonotypes between healthy human individuals. This CDR3 is 17 amino acids long. Germline V gene data show CDR1 as SGHDT and CDR2 as YYEEEE. V was shortened by 0 bases and J by 0 bases, with 10 bases between the two germline ends. The chain combines TRBV5-6 with TRBJ2-6; D perhaps matches TRBD2 (6 bases). Sequences were obtained from naive CD4+ T cells from PBMCs. Subset denoted: CD45RA+ positively selected. The source of this sequence is a man aged 18 to 35 in good health. Some clones in this sample may be carry-over from other donors' samples. The CDR3 DNA is TGTGCCAGCAGCTTGGCGGGGAGGATCTCTGGGGCCAACGTCCTGACTTTC. Translating it yields CASSLAGRISGANVLTF.